The 30 T cell receptor beta chains below come from one sample, sequenced in a study of T-cell reconstitution after alpha-beta-depleted transplantation in children. Library preparation (for TCRbeta) was performed with unique molecular identifiers. Each CDR3 protein gets one entry after TCRdb re-called the PCR reads with MiXCR. Here the sample spans around 250,000 distinct CDR3 sequences, 25% being singletons. The sequencing used PBMCs, collected before TCRalphabeta/CD19-depleted stem cell transplant. These receptors came from a girl aged 2 to 9 with Fanconi anemia, due to receive a stem cell transplant.

This clonotype was seen at least ten times. The chain employs TRBV20-1 and TRBJ2-5; no firm D call. Deletions cut 6 bases from V and 1 base from J, with 12 bases between. The CDR3 is 13 amino acids. The germline V gene encodes CDR1 DFQATT and CDR2 SNEGSKA (reference sequence). In DNA, the CDR3 is TGCAGTGCCAGGAACACGCTCCAAGAGACCCAGTACTTC. Protein sequence: CSARNTLQETQYF.

This chain joins TRBV18 and TRBJ2-2; tentatively, D is TRBD1 (6 bases). The CDR3 covers 16 residues. V was trimmed by 2 bases and J by 0 bases, leaving 10 bases between them. Germline values: CDR1 KGHSH, CDR2 LQKENI. The CDR3 DNA is TGTGCCAGCTCACCAAAACAGGGATCGAACACCGGGGAGCTGTTTTTT. Amino acids: CASSPKQGSNTGELFF.

The chain joins TRBV20-1 to TRBJ2-1; 13 bases fit TRBD2. The V gene's germline CDR1 is DFQATT and CDR2 SNEGSKA (reference sequence). Trimming removed 0 bases from V and 7 bases from J; junction bases left unmatched: 6. The CDR3 loop spans 16 amino acids. CDR3 DNA: TGCAGTGCTAGAGATCACACTAGCGGGGGGGCGAATGAGCAGTTCTTC. Its protein is CSARDHTSGGANEQFF.

This chain connects TRBV7-6 to TRBJ2-2; 10 nucleotides match TRBD2. Trimming took 5 bases from V and 7 from J; bases not matched to a gene: 7. Germline values: CDR1 SGHVS, CDR2 FNYEAQ. The length of the CDR3 is 15 residues. The CDR3 here is CASSRRLAGVGELFF. CDR3 coding DNA: TGTGCCAGCAGCCGCAGACTAGCGGGCGTCGGGGAGCTGTTTTTT.

This clonotype was found a few times. The V call is TRBV28, the J call TRBJ2-3, with TRBD1 matching over 8 bases. The CDR3 length is 16 residues. Germline V gives CDR1 MDHEN, CDR2 SYDVKM. V shed 3 bases and J 5 bases; nucleotides not matched to a gene: 10. This CDR3 is CASSFHIGTGEDTQYF. CDR3 DNA: TGTGCCAGCAGTTTTCATATTGGGACAGGTGAAGATACGCAGTATTTT.

This clonotype was recorded at least ten times. The chain links TRBV29-1 to TRBJ2-1, with D perhaps TRBD2 (6 bases). The CDR3 has 15 residues. Germline V CDR1 and CDR2: SQVTM, ANQGSEA. V lost 2 bases to trimming and J lost 5 bases, with 16 bases between them. CDR3 residues: CSVESSGTPHNEQFF. The CDR3 coding sequence is TGCAGCGTTGAATCCTCCGGGACTCCGCACAATGAGCAGTTCTTC.

This clonotype was seen repeatedly, ten times or more. The rearrangement joins TRBV24-1 to TRBJ2-1; 14 bases fit TRBD2. CDR3 length equals 16 residues. Germline V gene data show CDR1 as KGHDR and CDR2 as SFDVKD. The V gene end was trimmed by 7 bases and the J gene end by 7 bases; junction bases not matched to a gene: 8. CDR3 protein: CATRGLAGGRRNEQFF. The CDR3, as DNA: TGTGCCACCAGAGGACTAGCGGGGGGACGGCGGAATGAGCAGTTCTTC.

The chain uses TRBV28 and TRBJ2-3; the match to TRBD2 covers 10 bases. The CDR3 spans 13 residues. The germline V gene encodes CDR1 MDHEN and CDR2 SYDVKM. Unmatched junction bases numbered 1, after V lost 5 bases and J lost 5 bases. CDR3 nucleotides: TGTGCCAGCAGTAGACTAGCGGGAGATACGCAGTATTTT. This gives the protein CASSRLAGDTQYF.

The chain recombines TRBV9 with TRBJ2-7; maybe TRBD1 (6 bases). V was trimmed by 0 bases and J by 2 bases, leaving 15 bases between them. The CDR3 runs 16 residues. From germline, CDR1 is SGDLS and CDR2 YYNGEE. The CDR3 nucleotides read TGTGCCAGCAGCGTAGACCCGAGGACAGAGACCTACGAGCAGTACTTC. It codes for CASSVDPRTETYEQYF.

This chain connects TRBV28 to TRBJ2-1, with D perhaps TRBD2 (6 bases). Trimming removed 3 bases at V and 1 base at J, with 10 bases between. This CDR3 has 15 amino acids. Germline values: CDR1 MDHEN, CDR2 SYDVKM. The DNA of the CDR3 is TGTGCCAGCAGTTTTCTGGCGGGGTCCTACAATGAGCAGTTCTTC. Residues: CASSFLAGSYNEQFF.

The sample holds a few counts of this clonotype. The chain uses TRBV5-1 and TRBJ2-1; TRBD2 might be the D (5 bases). V lost 4 bases to trimming and J lost 0 bases, with 14 bases between them. This CDR3 region has 16 residues. Germline V gene data show CDR1 as SGHRS and CDR2 as YFSETQ. This chain's CDR3 is CASSGKREISYNEQFF. The CDR3 DNA follows: TGCGCCAGCAGCGGGAAAAGGGAGATCTCCTACAATGAGCAGTTCTTC.

This clonotype was detected ten times or more. This chain links TRBV29-1 with TRBJ2-7; D perhaps matches TRBD1 (5 bases). Germline CDR1 is SQVTM and CDR2 is ANQGSEA. The V and J ends lost 7 bases and 2 bases respectively, with 18 bases between them. CDR3 length: 14 residues. CDR3: CSAMDNTVTYEQYF. For the CDR3, the DNA is TGCAGCGCCATGGACAATACGGTGACCTACGAGCAGTACTTC.

The table lists this clonotype with many counts. The chain has TRBV3-1 and TRBJ2-7, with 8 bases aligning to TRBD1. Trimming took 3 bases from V and 3 from J; bases not matched to a gene: 7. This CDR3 comprises 15 residues. From germline, CDR1 is LGHDT and CDR2 YNNKEL (reference sequence). The CDR3 DNA sequence: TGTGCCAGCAGCCACGACCGGGACAGGAGCTACGAGCAGTACTTC. It is translated as CASSHDRDRSYEQYF.

This clonotype was observed a handful of times. The chain links TRBV7-6 to TRBJ2-1; 15 bases are a match to TRBD2. V dropped 2 bases and J dropped 6; count of bases not matched to a gene: 5. There are 17 residues in the CDR3. The V gene's germline CDR1 is SGHVS and CDR2 FNYEAQ. The CDR3 region has the DNA TGTGCCAGCAGCTTACCTTGGACTAGCGGGGGGGCCAATGAGCAGTTCTTC. Its protein is CASSLPWTSGGANEQFF.

This rearrangement joins TRBV5-1 to TRBJ1-1, with 8 bases fitting TRBD1. V gave up 4 bases and J gave up 0 bases; unmatched junction bases: 8. This CDR3 contains 16 residues. Germline CDR1 reads SGHRS; CDR2 reads YFSETQ. The CDR3 loop is CASSPRQGIMNTEAFF. The CDR3 DNA sequence: TGCGCCAGCAGCCCCCGACAGGGGATTATGAACACTGAAGCTTTCTTT.

This clonotype was detected a few times. This sequence joins TRBV19 and TRBJ2-1; possible D gene TRBD2, 6 bases. The V end lost 3 bases, the J end lost 0 bases, and 9 bases lay between the germline ends. Germline CDR1 reads LNHDA; CDR2 reads SQIVND (reference sequence). This CDR3 spans 15 amino acids. The CDR3 bases are TGTGCCAGTAGTATGCTAGCGAGCTCCTACAATGAGCAGTTCTTC. Translation gives CASSMLASSYNEQFF.

The chain uses TRBV7-8 and TRBJ2-6; D not certain. This CDR3 region has 15 residues. Germline-derived CDR1 and CDR2 are SGHVS and FQNEAQ. Trimming left V 2 bases short and J 3 bases short, with 8 bases between. The CDR3 sequence: CASSLRVDGANVLTF. CDR3 nucleotides: TGTGCCAGCAGCTTAAGGGTAGATGGGGCCAACGTCCTGACTTTC.

A few counts support this clonotype. This chain links TRBV28 with TRBJ2-5; 9 positions agree with TRBD2. The CDR3 is 13 residues long. Germline CDR1 MDHEN, CDR2 SYDVKM. J gave up 5 bases and V 8 bases, and 6 bases lay outside the gene matches. Here the CDR3 DNA reads TGTGCCAGCCGGCGGGGGGGCCTGGAGACCCAGTACTTC. This encodes CASRRGGLETQYF.

The V call is TRBV9, the J call TRBJ2-3; TRBD2 matches 10 bases. The V and J ends lost 0 bases and 2 bases, in that order; junction bases with no gene match: 12. Germline CDR1 is SGDLS and CDR2 is YYNGEE. The CDR3 extends over 19 amino acids. The CDR3 bases are TGTGCCAGCAGCGTAGAGGCTAGCGGGAGAGGCACACACACAGATACGCAGTATTTT. It specifies CASSVEASGRGTHTDTQYF.

The CDR3 protein is CASSSPTSATYEQYF. The CDR3 DNA reads TGTGCCAGCTCATCCCCGACTAGCGCGACCTACGAGCAGTACTTC. The chain has TRBV18 and TRBJ2-7; 8 bases agree with TRBD2. The germline CDR1 and CDR2 sequences are KGHSH and LQKENI. Losses at the gene ends were 5 bases for V and 2 bases for J; bases not matched to a gene: 8. The CDR3 runs to 15 residues.

This clonotype was counted only a few times. This chain connects TRBV28 to TRBJ2-5; D is uncertain. This CDR3 comprises 14 residues. V was clipped by 4 bases and J by 5 bases, with 14 bases between them. Germline CDR1 MDHEN, CDR2 SYDVKM. The CDR3 coding sequence is TGTGCCAGCAGTTCTCACCCCCTAGGGGAGACCCAGTACTTC. Translated: CASSSHPLGETQYF.

This clonotype was counted a few times. The V gene is TRBV29-1, the J gene TRBJ2-1; a weak D match, TRBD2 (7 bases). CDR3 length: 14 amino acids. The germline CDR1 and CDR2 sequences are SQVTM and ANQGSEA. V lost 3 bases and J 8 bases, leaving 17 bases between the germline ends. CDR3 protein: CSVDLRGRVDEQFF. The CDR3 nucleotides are TGCAGCGTTGATCTGCGGGGGCGCGTGGATGAGCAGTTCTTC.

V and J are TRBV29-1 and TRBJ2-5, with TRBD1 identical over 9 bases. CDR1 and CDR2 (germline): SQVTM, ANQGSEA. With 7 bases clipped from V and 4 bases from J, the junction kept 10 bases outside the gene matches. The CDR3 has 14 amino acids. This CDR3 is CSAVGTGKGETQYF. The CDR3 DNA reads TGCAGCGCTGTAGGGACAGGGAAAGGAGAGACCCAGTACTTC.

The chain links TRBV6-2 or TRBV6-3 to TRBJ2-7, with 9 bases matching TRBD1. CDR1 is MNHEY and CDR2 is SVGEGT in the germline V gene. The CDR3 is 14 residues long. V trimming: 6 bases; J trimming: 5 bases; junction bases outside the gene matches: 8. The CDR3 nucleotides read TGTGCCAGCAGGTCGGACAGGGGTCTAAACGAGCAGTACTTC. This translates into CASRSDRGLNEQYF.

This clonotype was counted many times. This chain uses TRBV10-3 with TRBJ2-7, with D possibly TRBD2 on 5 matching bases. Germline CDR1 and CDR2: ENHRY and SYGVKD. Trimming left V 3 bases short and J 7 bases short, with 10 bases between. The CDR3 sequence is 12 residues long. The CDR3 sequence is CAISDLGREQYF. DNA of the CDR3: TGTGCCATCAGTGATTTAGGGAGAGAGCAGTACTTC.

CDR3 loop: CASSLTSGGAGEQFF. The CDR3 region has the DNA TGCGCCAGCAGCTTGACTAGCGGGGGGGCCGGTGAGCAGTTCTTC. The chain recombines TRBV5-1 with TRBJ2-1; 13 nucleotides match TRBD2. This CDR3 is built from 15 residues. The V and J ends lost 1 base and 9 bases, in that order; junction bases with no gene match: 4. Germline loops: CDR1 SGHRS, CDR2 YFSETQ.

In its sample, this clonotype was seen many times. The chain has TRBV29-1 and TRBJ2-1; 8 nucleotides line up with TRBD1. The CDR3 has 14 amino acids. Trimming removed 4 bases from V and 8 bases from J; junction bases left unmatched: 10. In germline, CDR1 is SQVTM, CDR2 ANQGSEA. DNA for the CDR3: TGCAGCGTTGGCGGACAGGGATTCCCCGATGAGCAGTTCTTC. This sequence encodes CSVGGQGFPDEQFF.

The chain employs TRBV29-1 and TRBJ2-3; maybe TRBD2 (7 bases). In germline, CDR1 is SQVTM, CDR2 ANQGSEA. V was cut by 7 bases and J by 0 bases, with 17 bases left in between. The CDR3 consists of 15 residues. CDR3 sequence reads: CSDSPAGTSTDTQYF. The CDR3 bases are TGCAGCGACTCACCAGCGGGGACAAGCACAGATACGCAGTATTTT.

The V call is TRBV4-3, the J call TRBJ2-1, with 14 bases lining up with TRBD2. This CDR3 is 15 amino acids long. CDR1 is LGHNA, CDR2 YSLEER, per germline. With V trimmed by 1 base and J by 10 bases, 3 bases remained unmatched. CDR3 amino acids: CASSQGGLAGVEQFF. CDR3 nucleotides: TGCGCCAGCAGCCAAGGGGGACTAGCGGGAGTCGAGCAGTTCTTC.

This clonotype has at least ten counts. The chain employs TRBV2 and TRBJ2-6, with D unresolved. V shed 10 bases and J shed 0 bases, with 13 bases lying between them. The CDR3 sequence is 15 residues long. Germline V CDR1 and CDR2: SNHLY, FYNNEI. Written as DNA, the CDR3 is TGTGCCATCCGGCAATGGACCTCTGGGGCCAACGTCCTGACTTTC. Translated, it gives CAIRQWTSGANVLTF.